The clone carrying this T cell receptor (beta chain) was seen a few times. MiXCR, run by TCRdb on the 5' RACE reads, gives a single entry per CDR3 protein. The top ten clones hold 29% of a sample with tens of thousands of distinct CDR3 sequences, about 7.7% of them seen once. The V gene's germline CDR1 is DFQATT and CDR2 SNEGSKA (reference sequence). This CDR3 is 16 amino acids long. V was pared by 0 bases and J by 2 bases, with 16 bases between. The data are from a study of spatial heterogeneity in lung cancer. As for the study in general: Alpha-chain sequences were consistently detected less often than beta-chain sequences.

Time point indicated: sample taken at primary tumor resection. There were around 72 donors, all of them untreated patients with early-stage non-small cell lung cancer. Sequencing was performed on whole RNA extracted from tumor and nontumor lung tissue, or from frozen PBMC, and the material was left unsorted. The rearrangement joins TRBV20-1 to TRBJ2-5; D possibly corresponds to TRBD1 (6 bases). This clonotype was obtained from a female donor with early-stage non-small cell lung cancer. The starting material was PBMCs, obtained at surgery. CDR3 DNA: TGCAGTGCTAGAGAATTCGGTGGGGGCGATCAAGAGACCCAGTACTTC. Residues: CSAREFGGGDQETQYF.